These T cell receptor beta chains were read from a single sample in a study of blood T cell repertoires in COVID-19. Sequencing was performed with immunoSEQ multiplex PCR; in TCRdb, only in-frame clones are kept and a portion is missing. This sample has about 200,000 clones, with roughly 83% found just once. The material sequenced was peripheral blood. These receptors originate from a man in his forties or fifties with acute or convalescent COVID-19. Both conserved end residues are part of each CDR3. The D gene is left open where the match is weak. Rows may omit the clone size; those that give it use once, few, many or a size class.

v_gene	d_gene	j_gene	abundance	CDR3nt	CDR3aa
TRBV6-2/TRBV6-3	TRBD2	TRBJ2-3	NA	TGTGCCAGCAGTTACTTCCGGACTAGCGACGCAGATACGCAGTATTTT	CASSYFRTSDADTQYF
TRBV25-1	TRBD1	TRBJ1-1	NA	TGTGCCAGCAGTGAAGACAGGGGAGTCACGAACACTGAAGCTTTCTTT	CASSEDRGVTNTEAFF
TRBV29-1	NA	TRBJ1-1	NA	TGCAGCGGGGGGGGCGCAAACACTGAAGCTTTCTTT	CSGGGANTEAFF
TRBV5-4	NA	TRBJ1-1	NA	TGTGCCAGCAGCTTGGCCTTGGGCAGGGGGAACACTGAAGCTTTCTTT	CASSLALGRGNTEAFF
TRBV4-1	TRBD1	TRBJ1-1	NA	TGCGCCAGCAGCCCCCCCGACAGGGTATCGTCTGAAGCTTTCTTT	CASSPPDRVSSEAFF
TRBV6-6	NA	TRBJ1-1	NA	TGTGCCAGCAGCCAGAAACGGGAGTCTGAAGCTTTCTTT	CASSQKRESEAFF
TRBV13	NA	TRBJ1-3	NA	TGTGCCAGCAGCGATAGCAGGGTTCGCTCTGGAAACACCATATATTTT	CASSDSRVRSGNTIYF
TRBV24-1	NA	TRBJ2-2	NA	TGTGCCACCAGTGAGGCACATAAGACCGGGGAGCTGTTTTTT	CATSEAHKTGELFF
TRBV9	TRBD1	TRBJ1-1	NA	TGTGCCAGCAGCCACGAGACAGGGGGATGGAACACTGAAGCTTTCTTT	CASSHETGGWNTEAFF
TRBV6-5	NA	TRBJ2-1	NA	TGTGCCAGCACCCTAGACAGAAACAATGAGCAGTTCTTC	CASTLDRNNEQFF
TRBV29-1	NA	TRBJ1-4	NA	TGCAGCGTTGAAAACCCCGGGGAAAAACTGTTTTTT	CSVENPGEKLFF
TRBV15	NA	TRBJ1-4	NA	TGTGCCACCAGCAGCGCAGGGGTTCGGGCTGAAAAACTGTTTTTT	CATSSAGVRAEKLFF
TRBV5-1	NA	TRBJ1-5	few	TGCGCCAGCAGCCCCGACATGAACAATCAGCCCCAGCATTTT	CASSPDMNNQPQHF
TRBV2	TRBD1	TRBJ2-2	NA	TGTGCCAGCAGTGAACTGACAGGGGGCGTCGGGGAGCTGTTTTTT	CASSELTGGVGELFF
TRBV9	NA	TRBJ2-3	NA	TGTGCCAGCAGCGACCGTTGGGGAGGCACAGATACGCAGTATTTT	CASSDRWGGTDTQYF
TRBV6-1	TRBD1	TRBJ2-7	NA	TGTGCCAGCAGTCAACAGGGGGCAACCTACGAGCAGTACTTC	CASSQQGATYEQYF
TRBV29-1	NA	TRBJ2-3	NA	TGCAGCGTTGAAGATCGTTTACAGGACACAGATACGCAGTATTTT	CSVEDRLQDTDTQYF
TRBV5-1	NA	TRBJ2-1	NA	TGCGCCAGCAGCTTGAACGAAGGGACTTTAGGAGACGATGAGCAGTTCTTC	CASSLNEGTLGDDEQFF
TRBV5-1	TRBD1	TRBJ2-2	NA	TGCGCCAGCAGCTCCCGACAGGGGGCAGGCACCGGGGAGCTGTTTTTT	CASSSRQGAGTGELFF
TRBV28	NA	TRBJ2-7	once	TGTGCCAGCAGCCTACTAGTCTACGAGCAGTACTTC	CASSLLVYEQYF
TRBV15	NA	TRBJ2-7	NA	TGTGCCACCAGCGTGGGGCGTTACGAACAGTACTTC	CATSVGRYEQYF
TRBV28	NA	TRBJ2-7	NA	TGTGCCAGCAGGGACAGTGGACGGAGCTCCTACGAGCAGTACTTC	CASRDSGRSSYEQYF
TRBV7-6	TRBD2	TRBJ2-1	NA	TGTGCCAGCAGCTTAGGAGGGACTAGCGGGATAAAAAGCAATGAGCAGTTCTTC	CASSLGGTSGIKSNEQFF